This T cell receptor (beta chain) was retrieved from a study of blood T cell repertoires in COVID-19 (dated by TCRdb to about 2020). For context, the study as a whole: The collaborator samples originated in the United States, Italy and Spain and spanned the acute and convalescent phases of COVID-19. The dataset comprised deeply sampled blood TCRbeta repertoires from subjects exposed to, actively infected with, or recovered from COVID-19. Samples were obtained from the ongoing ImmuneRACE study (first 160 participants) and from roughly 1,300 subjects provided by 6 global collaborators. The material from the prospective study consisted of cDNA or gDNA derived from T cells, B-cell-depleted T cells, or PBMCs. The repertoires were made available in a free public database intended to serve as a resource for research on the immune response to SARS-CoV-2. Nearly every sample came with metadata listing a de-identified subject ID, COVID-19 status, age in years and sex. Where HLA class I and class II types were available, the types were taken from metadata supplied by the sample provider, not from assay-based typing.

As regards this clone: Its antigen is not yet known. No quality values exist for individual bases; no much larger clone is one base distant.

From a lookup of the germline V gene (reference sequence), CDR1 and CDR2 are LGHDT and YNNKEL. The CDR3, from cysteine to phenylalanine, totals 15 residues. The DNA shown is the 45-base CDR3, in frame from base 1. V loses 4 bases, J loses 4 bases, and the germline ends lie 15 bases apart. TCRbeta CDR3 regions were amplified from genomic DNA using the immunoSEQ Assay, a bias-controlled multiplex PCR. Concerning the study's data processing: The number of nucleated cells in each sample was estimated from the amplification of reference gene primers within the assay. To quantify the absolute abundance of each unique TCRbeta CDR3 rearrangement, sequence reads were collapsed and filtered. For each sample, productive Simpson clonality was calculated as the square root of Simpson's diversity index over productive rearrangements. Imported from immuneACCESS, the table was reduced by TCRdb to in-frame sequences with V and J called. These copies leave out some clones; in studies compared against another copy, an unresolved V gene accounts for under half, and the cause of the remainder is not known. The V and J calls and clone size are taken from that table; D and trimming were inferred from the DNA. This sample has about 68,000 clones in its table, and 86% of those were observed once. Roughly 8.8% of the sample goes to the ten largest clones.

Collaborating institutions collected whole blood in K2EDTA tubes following their own protocols. For TCRbeta analysis, collaborator samples were shipped as frozen whole blood, as isolated PBMCs, or as DNA extracted from either sample type. What the research found in general, with its limitations: The amount of clinical and demographic metadata varied by source and participant and was provided uncurated.

Sample: peripheral blood. The V and J segments used are TRBV3-1 (or the pseudogene TRBV3-2) and TRBJ2-3; perhaps TRBD2 is the D gene, with 6 bases matching. The source is a man aged 25-45 years with acute or convalescent COVID-19. CDR3 region: CASSPRDLGPDTQYF. The sequence in DNA is TGTGCCAGCAGCCCGCGGGACTTAGGTCCAGATACGCAGTATTTT.